The rows below give T cell receptor beta chains drawn from one sample of a study of blood T cell repertoires in COVID-19. Clones were sequenced by immunoSEQ multiplex PCR, and TCRdb holds only the in-frame ones, with some missing. The table shows 290,000 or so clones, with more than 80% occurring only once. The sequencing input was PBMCs or T cells enriched from blood (not recorded which). All receptors come from a woman in her thirties who had recovered from COVID-19. CDR3s include the opening cysteine and the closing phenylalanine or tryptophan. D genes are given only for firm matches. Clone size appears in some rows only: once, few, many, or a class for an expanded clone.

D gene,V gene,J gene,clone size,CDR3 DNA,CDR3 protein
NA,TRBV15,TRBJ2-1,NA,TGTGCCACCAGCGGTGTTGGGGCAAAAACGCATGAGCAGTTCTTC,CATSGVGAKTHEQFF
TRBD1,TRBV11-1,TRBJ2-7,NA,TGTGCCAGCAGCTTAGAGATGACAGGGCCACCCTACGAGCAGTACTTC,CASSLEMTGPPYEQYF
TRBD1,TRBV6-2/TRBV6-3,TRBJ2-1,once,TGTGCCAGCAGTCACCAACAGGGGTGGGACGAGTTCTTC,CASSHQQGWDEFF
TRBD1,TRBV28,TRBJ2-1,NA,TGTGCCAGCACGACAGGGGGGCTCTCCTACAATGAGCAGTTCTTC,CASTTGGLSYNEQFF
TRBD2,TRBV7-2,TRBJ2-4,once,TGTGCCAGCAGCGAGATTAGGGCTAGCGGATCAAAAAACATTCAGTACTTC,CASSEIRASGSKNIQYF
NA,TRBV3-1/TRBV3-2,TRBJ2-1,NA,TGTGCCAGCAGCCAAGGTGGAGGTGGGTACAATGAGCAGTTCTTC,CASSQGGGGYNEQFF
NA,TRBV9,TRBJ2-7,NA,TGTGCCAGCAGCGTGGCTAGCGCTCCCTACGAGCAGTACTTC,CASSVASAPYEQYF
TRBD1,TRBV2,TRBJ1-2,NA,TGTGCCAGCGGCCCAGACTACAGGGGGCGCGGCGACTATGGCTACACCTTC,CASGPDYRGRGDYGYTF
TRBD1,TRBV3-1/TRBV3-2,TRBJ2-4,NA,TGTGCCAGCAGCCAACCGGGACAGGGGTATGTTTATCTATGGGCCAAAAACATTCAGTACTTC,CASSQPGQGYVYLWAKNIQYF
NA,TRBV29-1,TRBJ2-7,NA,TGCAGCGTTGCGCAGGGGAACTCCTACGAGCAGTACTTC,CSVAQGNSYEQYF
TRBD1,TRBV7-2,TRBJ1-2,NA,TGTGCCAGCAGCTTATTACAGGGGTATGGCTACACCTTC,CASSLLQGYGYTF
NA,TRBV19,TRBJ2-1,NA,TGTGCCAGTAGTCTCGGCTCCTACAATGAGCAGTTCTTC,CASSLGSYNEQFF
TRBD2,TRBV10-2,TRBJ2-2,once,TGCGCCAGCAGTGTAGCTAGCGGGCGCACCGGGGAGCTGTTTTTT,CASSVASGRTGELFF
TRBD2,TRBV7-3,TRBJ2-1,NA,TGTGCCAGCAGCCTAGACCCGGGACTAGGTGACAATGAGCAGTTCTTC,CASSLDPGLGDNEQFF
NA,TRBV27,TRBJ1-6,NA,TGTGCCAGCAGGGGCAGCTCCTATAATTCACCCCTCCACTTT,CASRGSSYNSPLHF
TRBD2,TRBV5-1,TRBJ2-5,once,TGCGCCAGCAGCTCCTCTTTCAGGCGGGAGGGCCTAGGGAAAGAGACCCAGTACTTC,CASSSSFRREGLGKETQYF
NA,TRBV28,TRBJ2-5,NA,TGTGCCAGCAGACTAGGAGGGGAGACCCAGTACTTC,CASRLGGETQYF
TRBD1,TRBV3-1/TRBV3-2,TRBJ2-7,NA,TGTGCCAGCAGCCGACAGGGACCCTACGAGCAGTACTTC,CASSRQGPYEQYF
NA,TRBV14,TRBJ2-1,NA,TGTGCCAGCAGCCAGAAGCAGGGGGGAAACGACAATGAGCAGTTCTTC,CASSQKQGGNDNEQFF
NA,TRBV28,TRBJ1-4,NA,TGTGCCAGCATGAAAACCTACAGAGTTCCAAATGAAAAACTGTTTTTT,CASMKTYRVPNEKLFF
NA,TRBV19,TRBJ2-2,few,TGTGCCAGTTCCGTCAGGAACACCGGGGAGCTGTTTTTT,CASSVRNTGELFF
TRBD2,TRBV5-6,TRBJ2-5,once,TGTGCCAGCAGACACGGGACTAGCGGGATGGAGACCCAGTACTTC,CASRHGTSGMETQYF
TRBD2,TRBV9,TRBJ2-7,NA,TGTGCCAGCAGCCCCAGTTGGGGGACTAGCGTGTACGAGCAGTACTTC,CASSPSWGTSVYEQYF
NA,TRBV5-8,TRBJ2-1,NA,TGTGCCAGCAACCTGGGGGGCAATGAGCAGTTCTTC,CASNLGGNEQFF
NA,TRBV7-2,TRBJ2-7,few,TGTGCCAGCAGCTTAGCGCCAGGGGTGTCCTACGAGCAGTACTTC,CASSLAPGVSYEQYF
TRBD1,TRBV10-3,TRBJ1-1,NA,TGTGCCCCCTCCAAGGGGGCGCGAGTGAACACTGAAGCTTTCTTT,CAPSKGARVNTEAFF
NA,TRBV10-2,TRBJ2-7,NA,TGCGCCAGCAGCGCCCACGGAGCAAGGCTCAACGAGCAGTACTTC,CASSAHGARLNEQYF
NA,TRBV7-8,TRBJ2-3,NA,TGTGCCAGCAGCTTAGGCCAGGGTATTATCACAGATACGCAGTATTTT,CASSLGQGIITDTQYF
TRBD1,TRBV4-1,TRBJ2-7,few,TGCGCCAGCAGCCAAGATGTAAGACAGGGAAGCTATGCGCCCTACGAGCAGTACTTC,CASSQDVRQGSYAPYEQYF
NA,TRBV5-8,TRBJ1-5,NA,TGTGCCAGCAGCTTGGGGCAGGGTAGCAATCAGCCCCAGCATTTT,CASSLGQGSNQPQHF
NA,TRBV19,TRBJ2-1,NA,TGTGCCAGTAGTATCGGCAGTCCGGGCTCCTACAATGAGCAGTTCTTC,CASSIGSPGSYNEQFF
NA,TRBV7-6,TRBJ2-1,NA,TGTGCCAGCAGCTTAAGTCTCATCCAGGGAAATGAGCAGTTCTTC,CASSLSLIQGNEQFF
NA,TRBV28,TRBJ1-2,NA,TGTGCCAGCAGTGGGTCTGGGGGGGGCGAATATGGCTACACCTTC,CASSGSGGGEYGYTF